These 32 T cell receptor beta chains came from one sample sequenced in a study of blood T cells in healthy people across ages. A second PCR of 7 to 11 cycles used a sample-barcoded 5' primer and a J-beta primer mix. One entry per CDR3 protein, called by TCRdb with MiXCR from the 5' RACE reads. The sample lists approximately 1.5 million distinct CDR3 sequences, 30% to 35% occurring once. Sample: blood. The receptors were sampled from a woman under 40 in good health.

The chain joins TRBV5-8 to TRBJ2-3; 10 bases match TRBD2. The junction had 18 bases not matched to a gene; V was cut back by 2 bases and J by 6 bases. The CDR3 contains 19 residues. Germline V lookup: CDR1 SGHTS, CDR2 YDEGEE. The chain's CDR3 is CASSLTHPGAGGTEDTQYF. The CDR3 DNA is TGTGCCAGCAGCTTAACCCACCCGGGAGCGGGAGGGACTGAGGATACGCAGTATTTT.

In its sample, this clonotype was seen once. J is TRBJ2-2 and V is TRBV9, with TRBD2 matching over 7 bases. CDR1 is SGDLS and CDR2 is YYNGEE in the germline V gene. With V trimmed by 2 bases and J by 10 bases, 5 bases remained unmatched. This CDR3 is built from 13 residues. CDR3 in amino acids: CASSVRGVEELFF. The CDR3 DNA is TGTGCCAGCAGCGTTCGGGGGGTAGAGGAGCTGTTTTTT.

The V call is TRBV5-4, the J call TRBJ2-6, with D perhaps being TRBD1 or TRBD2 (6 bases each). Trimming removed 0 bases at V and 0 bases at J, with 13 bases between. Germline V CDR1 and CDR2: SGHNT, YYREEE (reference sequence). This CDR3 is built from 18 residues. CDR3 DNA: TGTGCCAGCAGCTTGGTTCGGGGGCCCTCCTCTGGGGCCAACGTCCTGACTTTC. This codes for CASSLVRGPSSGANVLTF.

This clonotype was counted only a few times. The V call is TRBV3-1, the J call TRBJ2-5; 7 nucleotides line up with TRBD2. Trimming at V came to 0 bases and at J to 4 bases, leaving 8 bases not matched to a gene. The CDR3 contains 16 residues. Per germline, CDR1 LGHDT and CDR2 YNNKEL (reference sequence). CDR3 DNA sequence: TGTGCCAGCAGCCAAGAAGGGTGGGAGGGCGGAGAGACCCAGTACTTC. Residues: CASSQEGWEGGETQYF.

This clonotype has just a few counts. This chain connects TRBV21-1 to TRBJ2-5; the table's TRBD2 call for D was not verified on the DNA. TRBV21-1 is classified as a pseudogene. The CDR3 contains 18 residues. This chain's CDR3 is CASSNKFGRQGVVETQYF. The DNA for the CDR3 is TGTGCCAGCAGCAATAAATTCGGGCGGCAGGGAGTCGTAGAGACCCAGTACTTC.

This clonotype showed up just once. A much larger clone is a single base away; this may be a read error. The rearrangement joins TRBV24-1 to TRBJ1-5; TRBD1 is a possible D gene (5 bases). The length of the CDR3 is 17 residues. The ends were cut back, 2 bases at V and 6 bases at J, with 19 bases in the middle. The germline gives CDR1 KGHDR, CDR2 SFDVKD. In DNA, the CDR3 is TGTGCCACCAGTGATTATCGTCCGGGGGAGGGCAGTCAGCCCCAGCATTTT. This gives the protein CATSDYRPGEGSQPQHF.

Many counts were recorded for this clonotype. A much larger clone lies a single base off, so this may be a read error. V gene TRBV7-6 combines with J gene TRBJ2-7; 9 bases align to TRBD1. There are 14 residues in the CDR3. V lost 4 bases and J lost 5; bases outside the gene matches: 6. Germline V gene lookup returns CDR1 SGHVS and CDR2 FNYEAQ. The CDR3 loop is CASSSGQGGHEQYF. The CDR3 DNA reads as TGTGCCAGCAGCTCGGGACAGGGCGGCCACGAGCAGTACTTC.

The rearrangement links TRBV7-2 to TRBJ1-5; no definite D call. The V end lost 1 base, the J end lost 3 bases, and 10 bases lay between the germline ends. The CDR3 extends over 15 amino acids. In germline, CDR1 is SGHTA, CDR2 FQGNSA. CDR3 protein: CASSLVGGVNQPQHF. The CDR3 nucleotides read TGTGCCAGCAGCTTAGTAGGCGGGGTCAATCAGCCCCAGCATTTT. Full variable domain (outside the CDR3, taken from reference TRBV7-2 and TRBJ1-5): GAGVSQSPSNKVTEKGKDVELRCDPISGHTALYWYRQSLGQGLEFLIYFQGNSAPDKSGLPSDRFSAERTGGSVSTLTIQRTQQEDSAVYLCASSLVGGVNQPQHFGDGTRLSIL.

Comments on this clonotype: A much larger clone sits a single nucleotide away, making a read error possible. J is TRBJ2-5 and V is TRBV20-1; a weak D match, TRBD1 (6 bases). Germline V gene lookup returns CDR1 DFQATT and CDR2 SNEGSKA (reference sequence). The CDR3 is made up of 16 amino acids. V lost 4 bases and J 7 bases, leaving 25 bases between the germline ends. The DNA of the CDR3 is TGCAGTGCTACCCCATCAGGACAGTGGGCTACGGGGACCCAGTACTTC. This codes for CSATPSGQWATGTQYF.

The J gene is TRBJ2-1, the V gene TRBV29-1; 11 bases map to TRBD2. Per germline, CDR1 SQVTM and CDR2 ANQGSEA. Germline trimming cut 6 bases from V and 15 bases from J; bases unmatched to any gene: 7. The CDR3 extends over 11 amino acids. CDR3 in amino acids: CSVDTSGSGFF. The CDR3 DNA reads TGCAGCGTAGATACTAGCGGGAGTGGGTTCTTC.

The chain combines TRBV28 with TRBJ1-5; D is uncertain. The germline V gene has CDR1 MDHEN and CDR2 SYDVKM. CDR3 length: 14 amino acids. V was cut by 6 bases and J by 0 bases, with 9 bases left in between. The CDR3 protein is CASRWSYSNQPQHF. The CDR3 DNA sequence: TGTGCCAGCAGGTGGAGTTATAGCAATCAGCCCCAGCATTTT.

At least ten counts were recorded for this clonotype. The chain is built from TRBV29-1 and TRBJ2-7; D is unclear. The CDR3 is made up of 11 amino acids. V was clipped by 2 bases and J by 4 bases, with 6 bases between them. CDR1 is SQVTM, CDR2 ANQGSEA, per germline. The CDR3 is CSVEILYEQYF. CDR3 nucleotides: TGCAGCGTTGAAATCCTTTACGAGCAGTACTTC.

The chain employs TRBV10-1 and TRBJ2-1, with 11 nucleotides matching TRBD1. Germline CDR1 is WNHNN and CDR2 is SYGVQD (reference sequence). V shed 4 bases and J 2 bases; nucleotides not matched to a gene: 4. There are 16 residues in the CDR3. CDR3 loop: CASSAGTGGTYNEQFF. The CDR3 DNA is TGCGCCAGCAGTGCCGGGACAGGGGGAACCTACAATGAGCAGTTCTTC.

This clonotype occurred a few times. The chain couples TRBV20-1 to TRBJ2-7; unclear D gene. Looked up from germline, CDR1 is DFQATT and CDR2 is SNEGSKA (reference sequence). The CDR3 covers 13 residues. The ends were cut back, 5 bases at V and 5 bases at J, with 16 bases in the middle. The CDR3 coding sequence is TGCAGTGCTCGCGTCCCCGTTCAACACGAGCAGTACTTC. Protein: CSARVPVQHEQYF.

In its sample, this clonotype was seen once. The genes are TRBV29-1 and TRBJ1-2; D is undetermined. Per the germline V gene, CDR1 is SQVTM and CDR2 is ANQGSEA. CDR3 length equals 13 residues. V lost 1 base, J lost 3 bases, and 9 bases lay in between. The CDR3 protein is CSVEGAGDYGYTF. The CDR3 DNA sequence: TGCAGCGTTGAAGGGGCCGGGGACTATGGCTACACCTTC.

A remark on this clonotype: A junction end diverges from the germline sequence, so it may reflect a read error. The J gene is TRBJ2-7, the V gene TRBV12-3 or TRBV12-4; perhaps TRBD2 as D (5 bases). The CDR3 extends over 13 amino acids. CDR3 in DNA: TGTGCCAGCAGGTTAGCGACCTCCTACGAGCAGTACTTC. Amino acids: CASRLATSYEQYF.

The chain recombines TRBV20-1 with TRBJ2-1; 8 bases line up with TRBD2. Germline CDR1 reads DFQATT; CDR2 reads SNEGSKA (reference sequence). The CDR3 has 14 residues. The V and J ends lost 3 bases and 6 bases, in that order; junction bases with no gene match: 7. The DNA for the CDR3 is TGCAGTGCTAGCTCCGGGACTAGGTCCAATGAGCAGTTCTTC. Its protein is CSASSGTRSNEQFF.

CDR3 coding DNA: TGTGCCAGCAGTCTCCAGGGGGCGACTATGAGGGATGGCTACACCTTC. Translated, it gives CASSLQGATMRDGYTF. J is TRBJ1-2 and V is TRBV6-1; TRBD1 matches 8 bases. Germline values: CDR1 MNHNS, CDR2 SASEGT. V was clipped by 5 bases and J by 6 bases; unmatched bases: 14. The CDR3 covers 16 residues.

The rearrangement joins TRBV5-1 to TRBJ1-1, with D maybe TRBD1 (5 bases). Germline V gene sequence: CDR1 SGHRS, CDR2 YFSETQ. V shed 3 bases and J shed 4 bases, with 22 bases lying between them. The CDR3 extends over 17 amino acids. This CDR3 reads CASSSYLGGHGGTEAFF. The CDR3 DNA sequence: TGCGCCAGCAGCTCCTACCTTGGGGGTCACGGGGGCACTGAAGCTTTCTTT.

The gene calls are TRBV27 and TRBJ2-5, with D possibly being TRBD2 (6 bases). V was clipped by 1 base and J by 5 bases, with 17 bases between them. CDR1 and CDR2 from the germline V gene are MNHEY and SMNVEV (reference sequence). This CDR3 has 16 residues. CDR3 loop: CASSLWGTSEGETQYF. The CDR3 coding sequence is TGTGCCAGCAGTTTATGGGGGACTTCCGAGGGGGAGACCCAGTACTTC.

This clonotype was seen a handful of times. The gene calls are TRBV7-6 and TRBJ1-3; no clear D gene. Looked up from germline, CDR1 is SGHVS and CDR2 is FNYEAQ. The CDR3 has 10 residues. The ends were cut back, 5 bases at V and 9 bases at J, with 5 bases in the middle. The CDR3 DNA reads TGTGCCAGCAGCCGTTGCACCATATATTTT. Amino acid sequence: CASSRCTIYF.

Only a few counts were recorded for this clonotype. CDR3 bases: TGTGCCACCAGTGACCCCACTAGCGGCGGGACCGGGGAGCTGTTTTTT. It translates to CATSDPTSGGTGELFF. The V and J genes are TRBV24-1 and TRBJ2-2, with TRBD2 identical over 8 bases. Germline CDR1 KGHDR, CDR2 SFDVKD. The CDR3 consists of 16 residues. The trim removed 4 bases at V and 5 bases at J, leaving 8 bases unmatched.

The chain combines TRBV5-5 with TRBJ1-2, with 7 bases fitting TRBD1. J lost 0 bases, V lost 4 bases, and 18 bases had no gene match. CDR1 and CDR2 (germline): SGHKS, YYEKEE (reference sequence). The CDR3 sequence is 19 residues long. CDR3: CASSKERRQGLFPNYGYTF. The CDR3 coding sequence is TGTGCCAGCAGCAAGGAACGTAGACAGGGCCTTTTTCCTAACTATGGCTACACCTTC.

The chain links TRBV6-1 to TRBJ2-1; 7 nucleotides match TRBD2. The CDR3 runs 17 residues. Germline-derived CDR1 and CDR2 are MNHNS and SASEGT. V lost 4 bases, J lost 8 bases, and 17 bases stayed unmatched. CDR3 residues: CASSVWRESPRIHEQFF. The CDR3 DNA follows: TGTGCCAGCAGTGTGTGGCGGGAGAGCCCCCGGATCCATGAGCAGTTCTTC.

The chain links TRBV9 to TRBJ2-3; D is possibly TRBD2 (5 bases). V was cut by 0 bases and J by 6 bases, with 8 bases left in between. The CDR3 consists of 13 residues. Germline V gene lookup returns CDR1 SGDLS and CDR2 YYNGEE. The CDR3 reads CASSVAWRDTQYF. The CDR3 DNA is TGTGCCAGCAGCGTAGCTTGGAGGGATACGCAGTATTTT.

This clonotype was seen more than once but under ten times. The chain links TRBV5-1 to TRBJ2-7; TRBD2 might be the D (7 bases). The V end lost 4 bases, the J end lost 2 bases, and 16 bases lay between the germline ends. The CDR3 consists of 15 residues. Germline V gives CDR1 SGHRS, CDR2 YFSETQ. The CDR3 here is CASSAGGRGAYEQYF. The CDR3 region has the DNA TGCGCCAGCAGCGCCGGGGGGCGGGGAGCCTACGAGCAGTACTTC. Supplemented by reference TRBV5-1 and TRBJ2-7, the full variable domain reads KAGVTQTPRYLIKTRGQQVTLSCSPISGHRSVSWYQQTPGQGLQFLFEYFSETQRNKGNFPGRFSGRQFSNSRSEMNVSTLELGDSALYLCASSAGGRGAYEQYFGPGTRLTVT.

The V and J genes are TRBV9 and TRBJ1-2; D possibly corresponds to TRBD1 (5 bases). Trimming took 4 bases from V and 5 from J, leaving 15 bases between them. The CDR3 totals 14 residues. Per the germline V gene, CDR1 is SGDLS and CDR2 is YYNGEE. This CDR3 is CASSTGTIYYGYTF. In DNA, the CDR3 is TGTGCCAGCAGCACCGGGACGATCTATTATGGCTACACCTTC.

Worth noting for this clonotype: At one of its ends the junction is not consistent with the germline gene, which may arise from a read error. The J gene is TRBJ2-5, the V gene TRBV20-1; D is undetermined. The CDR3 is made up of 12 amino acids. CDR1 DFQATT and CDR2 SNEGSKA come from the germline V gene (reference sequence). For the CDR3, the DNA is TGCAGTGCTAGAGTCATAGAGGAGACCCGGTACTTC. This encodes CSARVIEETRYF.

The CDR3 loop reads CASSQEGVASNYGYTF. CDR3 DNA: TGCGCCAGCAGCCAAGAAGGGGTCGCGAGTAACTATGGCTACACCTTC. The rearrangement joins TRBV4-1 to TRBJ1-2, with D tentatively TRBD1 (5 bases). Germline V lookup: CDR1 MGHRA, CDR2 YSYEKL. The CDR3 spans 16 residues. V was shortened by 0 bases and J by 1 base, with 12 bases between the two germline ends.

This clonotype turned up a few times. The chain uses TRBV30 and TRBJ1-1, with 7 bases identical to TRBD1. There are 10 residues in the CDR3. Germline V gene data show CDR1 as GTSNPN and CDR2 as SVGIG (reference sequence). V dropped 1 base and J dropped 10; count of bases not matched to a gene: 0. CDR3 sequence: CAWSGQGAFF. In nucleotides, the CDR3 is TGTGCCTGGAGTGGACAGGGAGCTTTCTTT.

The count of this clonotype is one. A much larger clone sits a single nucleotide away, making a read error possible. CDR3 loop: CSARGTGSGQPRHF. DNA of the CDR3: TGCAGTGCTAGAGGGACAGGGTCGGGTCAGCCCCGGCATTTT. V and J are TRBV20-1 and TRBJ1-5, with 8 positions matching TRBD1. The CDR3 length is 14 residues. Germline assignment: CDR1 DFQATT and CDR2 SNEGSKA (reference sequence).

The chain combines TRBV28 with TRBJ1-1; no clear D. There are 13 residues in the CDR3. Trimming took off 8 bases at V and 3 bases at J, with 13 bases between the two ends. CDR1 and CDR2 from the germline V gene are MDHEN and SYDVKM. Here the CDR3 reads CASGLLWDTEAFF. In DNA, the CDR3 is TGTGCCAGCGGCCTTCTTTGGGACACTGAAGCTTTCTTT.